This passage covers 25 T cell receptor beta chains from one sample sequenced in a study of beta chain features in type 1 diabetes. Sequencing targeted expressed TCRB transcripts, as all isolated RNA had been reverse transcribed. Libraries were prepared by immunoSEQ multiplex PCR; TCRdb keeps only in-frame clonotypes and omits some of them. This table has hundreds of thousands of clones, around a sixth appearing once. Sequencing was carried out using naive CD4+ T cells from blood. These receptors were collected from a man in his late teens or twenties in good health.

This chain uses TRBV28 with TRBJ1-4, with a possible D match to TRBD1 (5 bases). The V gene's germline CDR1 is MDHEN and CDR2 SYDVKM. The V and J ends lost 1 base and 4 bases respectively, with 10 bases between them. The CDR3 has 15 residues. CDR3 sequence: CASSLFDSRNEKLFF. The CDR3 DNA reads as TGTGCCAGCAGTTTATTCGACAGCCGTAATGAAAAACTGTTTTTT.

This clone was seen a few times. The V call is TRBV5-1, the J call TRBJ2-5, with a possible D match to TRBD2 (6 bases). The CDR3 runs 14 residues. Germline CDR1 and CDR2: SGHRS and YFSETQ. V lost 0 bases and J 1 base, leaving 7 bases between the germline ends. The CDR3 bases are TGCGCCAGCAGCTTGGGGGGGGTCCAAGAGACCCAGTACTTC. Its translation is CASSLGGVQETQYF.

The V gene is TRBV5-4, the J gene TRBJ2-5; D uncertain. V was shortened by 4 bases and J by 4 bases, with 14 bases between the two germline ends. The length of the CDR3 is 14 residues. From germline, CDR1 is SGHNT and CDR2 YYREEE (reference sequence). In DNA, the CDR3 is TGTGCCAGCAGCCAAGAATCTGTGCGAGAGACCCAGTACTTC. This translates into CASSQESVRETQYF. The variable domain in full, with the rest retrieved from reference TRBV5-4 and TRBJ2-5, is ETGVTQSPTHLIKTRGQQVTLRCSSQSGHNTVSWYQQALGQGPQFIFQYYREEENGRGNFPPRFSGLQFPNYSSELNVNALELDDSALYLCASSQESVRETQYFGPGTRLLVL.

This clone was counted between two and nine times. V is TRBV25-1 and J is TRBJ2-1; TRBD1 aligns across 8 bases. Germline V gene lookup returns CDR1 MGHDK and CDR2 SYGVNS. The CDR3 is made up of 18 amino acids. Trimming at V came to 0 bases and at J to 10 bases, leaving 17 bases not matched to a gene. CDR3 nucleotide sequence: TGTGCCAGCAGTGAATATCGGCCAGGGGGCGAAAAAATAGGGGAGCAGTTCTTC. The encoded protein is CASSEYRPGGEKIGEQFF.

A few counts support this clone. The V and J genes are TRBV2 and TRBJ2-5, with D possibly being TRBD1 or TRBD2 (6 bases each). With 4 bases removed from V and 1 base from J, the gap between germline ends came to 13 bases. From germline, CDR1 is SNHLY and CDR2 FYNNEI. The CDR3 has 15 amino acids. Here the CDR3 reads CASSAGARVQETQYF. DNA of the CDR3: TGTGCCAGCAGTGCGGGGGCGCGGGTCCAAGAGACCCAGTACTTC.

The rearrangement uses TRBV4-2 and TRBJ1-1; D not certain. V gave up 1 base and J gave up 5 bases, with 14 bases separating them. This CDR3 has 15 residues. Germline V CDR1 and CDR2: LGHNA, YNFKEQ. The CDR3 DNA reads as TGTGCCAGCAGCCAAGTCCGGGCATTGAGAACTGAAGCTTTCTTT. Translated: CASSQVRALRTEAFF.

The chain is built from TRBV5-4 and TRBJ1-6; D is unresolved. The V and J ends lost 5 bases and 0 bases respectively, with 9 bases between them. Germline V gene sequence: CDR1 SGHNT, CDR2 YYREEE (reference sequence). This CDR3 is built from 15 residues. This CDR3 reads CASRTASSYNSPLHF. The CDR3 nucleotides read TGTGCCAGCAGGACTGCGAGCTCCTATAATTCACCCCTCCACTTT. The entire variable domain, with the rest obtained from reference TRBV5-4 and TRBJ1-6, is as follows: ETGVTQSPTHLIKTRGQQVTLRCSSQSGHNTVSWYQQALGQGPQFIFQYYREEENGRGNFPPRFSGLQFPNYSSELNVNALELDDSALYLCASRTASSYNSPLHFGNGTRLTVT.

The V gene is TRBV29-1, the J gene TRBJ1-2; possibly TRBD1 for D (6 bases). The V gene's germline CDR1 is SQVTM and CDR2 ANQGSEA. Trimming left V 4 bases short and J 6 bases short, with 9 bases between. The CDR3 totals 11 residues. This CDR3 is CSVGRGDGYTF. The CDR3 bases are TGCAGCGTTGGAAGGGGGGATGGCTACACCTTC. Full variable domain (missing parts from reference TRBV29-1 and TRBJ1-2): SAVISQKPSRDICQRGTSLTIQCQVDSQVTMMFWYRQQPGQSLTLIATANQGSEATYESGFVIDKFPISRPNLTFSTLTVSNMSPEDSSIYLCSVGRGDGYTFGSGTRLTVV.

The gene calls are TRBV10-3 and TRBJ1-1; 9 bases line up with TRBD1. The length of the CDR3 is 14 residues. V gave up 6 bases and J gave up 4 bases; unmatched junction bases: 6. Germline loops: CDR1 ENHRY, CDR2 SYGVKD. The CDR3 nucleotides are TGTGCCATCAGCGGGACAGGGAAGACCACTGAAGCTTTCTTT. Protein: CAISGTGKTTEAFF.

V is TRBV4-2 and J is TRBJ2-3; 10 positions match TRBD2. V shed 0 bases and J 6 bases; nucleotides not matched to a gene: 18. This CDR3 is 20 amino acids long. Looked up from germline, CDR1 is LGHNA and CDR2 is YNFKEQ. CDR3 region: CASSQDPQIAGGVAGDTQYF. The CDR3 DNA reads TGTGCCAGCAGCCAAGACCCCCAGATAGCGGGAGGAGTAGCGGGGGATACGCAGTATTTT.

The chain joins TRBV5-1 to TRBJ2-4; no clear D. The V gene's germline CDR1 is SGHRS and CDR2 YFSETQ. This CDR3 is built from 15 residues. The ends were cut back, 0 bases at V and 0 bases at J, with 7 bases in the middle. CDR3 in amino acids: CASSLDLLAKNIQYF. CDR3 DNA sequence: TGCGCCAGCAGCTTGGACTTGCTAGCCAAAAACATTCAGTACTTC.

The chain carries TRBV4-3 and TRBJ2-2, with a tentative D call TRBD2 (6 bases). The V end was cut by 4 bases, the J end by 6 bases, with 12 bases between. From germline, CDR1 is LGHNA and CDR2 YSLEER. This CDR3 region has 14 residues. The CDR3 here is CASSPSAISGELFF. CDR3 DNA: TGCGCCAGCAGCCCTAGCGCCATCTCCGGGGAGCTGTTTTTT.

This clone was seen only a few times. The gene calls are TRBV4-3 and TRBJ1-1; D is unresolved. The CDR3 is 17 amino acids. Trimming stripped 0 bases from V and 0 bases from J, with 14 bases between. Germline CDR1 reads LGHNA; CDR2 reads YSLEER. CDR3 sequence reads: CASSQDPFGSMNTEAFF. The CDR3 DNA reads as TGCGCCAGCAGCCAAGACCCATTTGGAAGCATGAACACTGAAGCTTTCTTT.

The CDR3 loop is CASSLGASSGMLNTQYF. The DNA of the CDR3 is TGTGCCAGCAGCTTAGGGGCCTCTAGCGGAATGCTTAATACGCAGTATTTT. V gene TRBV7-9 combines with J gene TRBJ2-3; 7 bases are a match to TRBD2. V lost 1 base and J lost 7; bases outside the gene matches: 14. The V gene's germline CDR1 is SEHNR and CDR2 FQNEAQ (reference sequence). CDR3 length equals 17 residues.

The V gene is TRBV5-1, the J gene TRBJ1-2; 10 bases fit TRBD1. The CDR3 totals 16 residues. Germline CDR1 is SGHRS and CDR2 is YFSETQ. After removal of 3 bases from V and 7 bases from J, the junction contained 12 bases not matched to a gene. The CDR3 spells CASSSQRTGGLGGYTF. CDR3 DNA sequence: TGCGCCAGCAGCTCGCAACGGACAGGGGGTTTAGGTGGCTACACCTTC.

This clone was counted between two and nine times. The chain joins TRBV29-1 to TRBJ2-7; perhaps TRBD2 as D (5 bases). Germline CDR1 is SQVTM and CDR2 is ANQGSEA. V was trimmed by 3 bases and J by 3 bases, leaving 12 bases between them. The CDR3 is 13 residues long. CDR3 residues: CSVEPSSGYEQYF. The CDR3 DNA reads TGCAGCGTTGAGCCTTCCAGCGGCTACGAGCAGTACTTC.

CDR3 sequence reads: CASSETGGPSTDTQYF. The CDR3 region has the DNA TGTGCCAGCAGTGAGACAGGAGGACCAAGCACAGATACGCAGTATTTT. This sequence joins TRBV25-1 and TRBJ2-3; D is possibly TRBD1 (6 bases). The CDR3 loop spans 16 amino acids. The V gene's germline CDR1 is MGHDK and CDR2 SYGVNS. Trimming shortened V by 3 bases and J by 0 bases, and 13 bases separated the two germline ends.

The genes are TRBV7-9 and TRBJ2-3, with 8 bases fitting TRBD2. The CDR3 is made up of 15 amino acids. V trimming: 1 base; J trimming: 9 bases; junction bases outside the gene matches: 9. Germline CDR1 and CDR2: SEHNR and FQNEAQ (reference sequence). CDR3 DNA sequence: TGTGCCAGCAGCTTAGAAGCGGGGGCGCGCAGGACGCAGTATTTT. Amino acid sequence: CASSLEAGARRTQYF.

V usage is TRBV27 and J usage is TRBJ1-1; the match to TRBD1 covers 9 bases. Losses at the gene ends were 4 bases for V and 0 bases for J; bases not matched to a gene: 6. The CDR3 spans 16 residues. CDR1 and CDR2 from the germline V gene are MNHEY and SMNVEV (reference sequence). DNA of the CDR3: TGTGCCAGCAGTTCCCTTGGACAGGGGATGAACACTGAAGCTTTCTTT. Translated: CASSSLGQGMNTEAFF.

This clone has a handful of counts. The gene calls are TRBV18 and TRBJ2-7; TRBD2 matches at 15 bases. V gave up 3 bases and J gave up 0 bases; unmatched junction bases: 0. Germline loops: CDR1 KGHSH, CDR2 LQKENI. CDR3 length equals 16 residues. CDR3 DNA sequence: TGTGCCAGCTCACCGGGACTAGCGGGGGGCTCCTACGAGCAGTACTTC. It yields the protein CASSPGLAGGSYEQYF.

This chain joins TRBV19 and TRBJ2-1, with a tentative D call TRBD1 (5 bases). The germline gives CDR1 LNHDA, CDR2 SQIVND (reference sequence). The CDR3 spans 14 residues. V lost 5 bases and J 3 bases, leaving 11 bases between the germline ends. CDR3 nucleotide sequence: TGTGCCAGTAGTTGGACAAGGCTCTACAATGAGCAGTTCTTC. Translation gives CASSWTRLYNEQFF. The entire variable domain, with the rest obtained from reference TRBV19 and TRBJ2-1, is as follows: DGGITQSPKYLFRKEGQNVTLSCEQNLNHDAMYWYRQDPGQGLRLIYYSQIVNDFQKGDIAEGYSVSREKKESFPLTVTSAQKNPTAFYLCASSWTRLYNEQFFGPGTRLTVL.

The V and J genes are TRBV28 and TRBJ2-7; D is possibly TRBD1 or TRBD2 (6 bases each). Trimming left V 6 bases short and J 0 bases short, with 15 bases between. The germline V gene encodes CDR1 MDHEN and CDR2 SYDVKM. This CDR3 spans 15 amino acids. The DNA for the CDR3 is TGTGCCAGCAGCCGGAGACGGGGGCCCTCCTACGAGCAGTACTTC. This encodes CASSRRRGPSYEQYF. Based on the CDR3 plus reference TRBV28 and TRBJ2-7, the full variable domain is DVKVTQSSRYLVKRTGEKVFLECVQDMDHENMFWYRQDPGLGLRLIYFSYDVKMKEKGDIPEGYSVSREKKERFSLILESASTNQTSMYLCASSRRRGPSYEQYFGPGTRLTVT.

The table lists this clone with a few counts. The gene calls are TRBV4-3 and TRBJ2-1; no firm D call. The CDR3 runs to 17 residues. Between the trimmed V and J ends, which lost 1 base and 2 bases, there was a span of 15 bases. The germline gives CDR1 LGHNA, CDR2 YSLEER. In DNA, the CDR3 is TGCGCCAGCAGCCAAGCAGGACCCGAGAGGCCCTACAATGAGCAGTTCTTC. Its protein is CASSQAGPERPYNEQFF.

This clone turned up a few times. CDR3 coding DNA: TGTGCCAGCAGCTTACGGGGGGACCGAACCGGGGAGCTGTTTTTT. Its protein is CASSLRGDRTGELFF. The gene calls are TRBV7-7 and TRBJ2-2, with 7 bases fitting TRBD2. The CDR3 is made up of 15 amino acids. Looked up from germline, CDR1 is SSHAT and CDR2 is FNYEAQ (reference sequence). Trimming at V came to 2 bases and at J to 5 bases, leaving 5 bases not matched to a gene. Full variable domain (remainder filled in from reference TRBV7-7 and TRBJ2-2): GAGVSQSPRYKVTKRGQDVTLRCDPISSHATLYWYQQALGQGPEFLTYFNYEAQPDKSGLPSDRFSAERPEGSISTLTIQRTEQRDSAMYRCASSLRGDRTGELFFGEGSRLTVL.

CDR3 in DNA: TGTGCCAGCAGCAAGGGACTTCCCGAGCAGTACTTC. This codes for CASSKGLPEQYF. This sequence joins TRBV14 and TRBJ2-7; D possibly corresponds to TRBD2 (6 bases). V gave up 5 bases and J gave up 6 bases, with 11 bases separating them. The germline gives CDR1 SGHDN, CDR2 FVKESK. The CDR3 covers 12 residues.